Each of the 13 T cell receptor beta chains below was sequenced from the same sample in a study of blood T cell repertoires in COVID-19. TCRdb keeps only in-frame clones here, not all; method: immunoSEQ multiplex PCR. The profile covers around 55,000 clones, with roughly 80% appearing a single time and roughly 6.4% taken by the ten largest. The sample taken for sequencing was peripheral blood. These receptors were obtained from a human donor in a cohort sampled during active or convalescent COVID-19.

The sample holds one count of this clone. The chain couples TRBV3-1 (or the pseudogene TRBV3-2) to TRBJ2-1, with a weak D call TRBD2 (6 bases). This CDR3 region has 16 residues. CDR1 LGHDT and CDR2 YNNKEL come from the germline V gene (reference sequence). The V end was cut by 0 bases, the J end by 5 bases, with 14 bases between. The CDR3 sequence is CASSQDGDCPHNEQFF. CDR3 nucleotide sequence: TGTGCCAGCAGCCAAGATGGGGACTGTCCCCACAATGAGCAGTTCTTC.

This clone appeared once. Within the sample, other DNA sequences also encode this same CDR3. The rearrangement uses TRBV18 and TRBJ2-7; tentatively, D is TRBD1 (6 bases). Germline CDR1 is KGHSH and CDR2 is LQKENI. The CDR3 has 12 amino acids. The V end was cut by 3 bases, the J end by 4 bases, with 7 bases between. Here the CDR3 reads CASSPRGYEQYF. The CDR3 DNA is TGTGCCAGCTCACCGAGGGGGTACGAGCAGTACTTC.

The V call is TRBV21-1, the J call TRBJ1-5; the table's D gene call, TRBD1, was not cross checked with the DNA. TRBV21-1 is recorded as a pseudogene. The CDR3 totals 16 residues. CDR3 residues: CASSRRSGHPGLPQHF. CDR3 sequence (DNA): TGTGCCAGCAGCCGACGATCGGGACATCCAGGTTTGCCCCAGCATTTT.

CDR3 sequence: CASSKKTSTQNQPQHF. The CDR3 region has the DNA TGTGCCAGCAGCAAAAAGACCTCTACACAGAATCAGCCCCAGCATTTT. The V gene is TRBV21-1, the J gene TRBJ1-5; the table's TRBD1 call for D was not verified on the DNA. TRBV21-1 is a pseudogene locus. The CDR3 consists of 16 residues.

In this sample, this clone turned up a few times. The chain links TRBV9 to TRBJ2-1; no clear D. Germline V gene lookup returns CDR1 SGDLS and CDR2 YYNGEE. Trimming pared 3 bases from V and 8 bases from J, leaving 15 bases between. This CDR3 is built from 14 residues. CDR3 sequence reads: CASSGISGMDEQFF. The DNA for the CDR3 is TGTGCCAGCAGCGGCATATCGGGTATGGATGAGCAGTTCTTC. The whole variable domain, filled in from reference TRBV9 and TRBJ2-1, reads DSGVTQTPKHLITATGQRVTLRCSPRSGDLSVYWYQQSLDQGLQFLIQYYNGEERAKGNILERFSAQQFPDLHSELNLSSLELGDSALYFCASSGISGMDEQFFGPGTRLTVL.

The chain employs TRBV19 and TRBJ1-4; possibly TRBD1 for D (6 bases). Trimming removed 7 bases at V and 3 bases at J, with 9 bases between. Germline V gene lookup returns CDR1 LNHDA and CDR2 SQIVND (reference sequence). The CDR3 runs to 13 residues. CDR3 bases: TGTGCCAGTATACAGGGTCCTAATGAAAAACTGTTTTTT. Encoded protein: CASIQGPNEKLFF.

This chain joins TRBV3-1 (or the pseudogene TRBV3-2) and TRBJ1-2, with D unclear. In germline, CDR1 is LGHDT, CDR2 YNNKEL (reference sequence). This CDR3 is 12 amino acids long. V was shortened by 0 bases and J by 8 bases, with 7 bases between the two germline ends. The CDR3 loop is CASSQEHRGYTF. The CDR3 DNA reads TGTGCCAGCAGCCAAGAACACCGAGGCTACACCTTC.

The chain joins TRBV23-1 to TRBJ2-7; 7 bases line up with TRBD1. TRBV23-1 is an ORF, with its function uncertain. The CDR3 covers 16 residues. V lost 2 bases to trimming and J lost 0 bases; unmatched junction nucleotides: 7. For the CDR3, the DNA is TGCGCCAGCAGTCAAGACGTGGGACAGCCCTCCTACGAGCAGTACTTC. Protein product: CASSQDVGQPSYEQYF.

V is TRBV25-1 and J is TRBJ1-4; tentatively, D is TRBD1 (5 bases). V was pared by 3 bases and J by 1 base, with 18 bases between. Germline lookup yields CDR1 MGHDK and CDR2 SYGVNS. The CDR3 is 18 amino acids. DNA for the CDR3: TGTGCCAGCAGTGAGACTCCGGGGGTTTCGGGAACTAATGAAAAACTGTTTTTT. It is translated as CASSETPGVSGTNEKLFF.

This clone was found once. The rearrangement links TRBV18 to TRBJ2-1, with TRBD1 matching over 8 bases. The CDR3 sequence is 15 residues long. CDR1 is KGHSH, CDR2 LQKENI, per germline. V shed 2 bases and J 4 bases; nucleotides not matched to a gene: 4. The CDR3 region has the DNA TGTGCCAGCTCACCAACAGGGGGGCAGTACAATGAGCAGTTCTTC. It encodes CASSPTGGQYNEQFF.

The chain carries TRBV30 and TRBJ1-5; D unresolved. The V end lost 0 bases, the J end lost 6 bases, and 9 bases lay between the germline ends. The CDR3 has 13 residues. The V gene's germline CDR1 is GTSNPN and CDR2 SVGIG (reference sequence). CDR3 bases: TGTGCCTGGAGTGTAGGAGGCCGTCAGCCCCAGCATTTT. Translated: CAWSVGGRQPQHF.

This clone was counted a few times. This chain links TRBV6-5 with TRBJ1-1; D gene uncertain. The germline gives CDR1 MNHEY, CDR2 SVGAGI. The CDR3 has 13 residues. V was cut by 6 bases and J by 11 bases, with 19 bases left in between. This CDR3 reads CASRAAAGGNAFF. DNA of the CDR3: TGTGCCAGCAGGGCGGCCGCGGGCGGGAATGCTTTCTTT.

The rearrangement joins TRBV27 to TRBJ1-4, with D maybe TRBD1 (6 bases). CDR1 is MNHEY, CDR2 SMNVEV, per germline (reference sequence). V was clipped by 2 bases and J by 8 bases, with 15 bases between them. CDR3 length equals 15 residues. The CDR3 coding sequence is TGTGCCAGCAGTTTAAGAGGGGGGGTTAACGAAAAACTGTTTTTT. Protein: CASSLRGGVNEKLFF.